This record looks at one T cell receptor beta chain sequence and its context. This clonotype was seen a handful of times. Its recognized antigen is unknown. No much larger clonotype is one base removed from it; base qualities were not supplied. Sequenced on an Illumina HiSeq 1500. TCRdb reanalyzed the raw reads on its own, using fastp at Q25 for trimming and MiXCR for clone calling, and kept in-frame beta chains. CDR3 protein sequences are deduplicated, and each keeps its most common genes and DNA. Counted in this sample were about 300,000 distinct CDR3 sequences; 20% to 30% of them appeared once. The top ten hold 14% of the sample. V was cut back by 5 bases and J by 1 base, leaving a gap of 8 bases between them. Counted from cysteine to phenylalanine, this CDR3 has 13 amino acids. The retained sequence is limited to the CDR3, 39 bases, with the frame set at the first base. These data belong to a study of T cell repertoires in cytomegalovirus infection (dated by TCRdb to about 2019). Broadly, across the study: Donor HLA type was relevant to the analysis, as public TCR beta signatures indicated carriage of CMV infection together with the matching HLA type.

What the research found in general, with its limitations: Cumulative frequency of public TCR beta family members discriminated carriers of CMV infection plus the relevant HLA type in this cohort and an independent roughly 320-donor cohort. In the ex vivo response, HLA-C-restricted CMV-specific TCR beta clonotypes were dominant, and in two of eight donors the single most frequent clonotype came from this HLA-C-restricted group.

This chain joins TRBV12-3 or TRBV12-4 to TRBJ1-1; the D gene assignment is ambiguous. The specimen sequenced was PBMCs. This TCR was recovered from a human donor in good health (CMV status not recorded). Some clones in this sample may be carry-over from other donors' samples. The CDR3 protein is CASSKATNTEAFF. The DNA sequence reads TGTGCCAGCAGTAAAGCTACGAACACTGAAGCTTTCTTT.